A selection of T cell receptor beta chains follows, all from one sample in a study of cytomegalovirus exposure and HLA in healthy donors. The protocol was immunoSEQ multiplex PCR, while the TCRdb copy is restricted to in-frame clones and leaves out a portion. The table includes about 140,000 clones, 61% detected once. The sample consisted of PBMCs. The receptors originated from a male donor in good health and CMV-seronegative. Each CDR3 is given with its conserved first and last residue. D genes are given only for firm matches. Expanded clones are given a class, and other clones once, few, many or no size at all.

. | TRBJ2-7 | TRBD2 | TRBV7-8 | CASSFGRPQRGMPYEQYF | TGTGCCAGCAGCTTTGGTCGCCCCCAGCGGGGGATGCCCTACGAGCAGTACTTC
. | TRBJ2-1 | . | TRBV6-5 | CASSYAGINYNEQFF | TGTGCCAGCAGTTATGCGGGGATAAACTACAATGAGCAGTTCTTC
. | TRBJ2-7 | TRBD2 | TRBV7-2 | CASSSTSGGPYEQYF | TGTGCCAGCAGCTCGACTAGCGGGGGCCCCTACGAGCAGTACTTC
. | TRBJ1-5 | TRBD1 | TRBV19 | CASSIGQGARQPQHF | TGTGCCAGTAGTATAGGTCAGGGGGCTCGTCAGCCCCAGCATTTT
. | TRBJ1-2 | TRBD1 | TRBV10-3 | CAISGGGTGVEGYTF | TGTGCCATCAGTGGTGGTGGAACAGGGGTGGAGGGCTACACCTTC
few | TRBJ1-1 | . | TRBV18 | CASSPPSGSTEAFF | TGTGCCAGCTCACCACCTTCGGGGTCCACTGAAGCTTTCTTT
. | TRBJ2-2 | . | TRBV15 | CATQGGARTGELFF | TGTGCCACTCAAGGGGGGGCTCGGACCGGGGAGCTGTTTTTT
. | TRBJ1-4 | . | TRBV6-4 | CASSLSWGQGNEKLFF | TGTGCCAGCAGTCTTTCGTGGGGGCAGGGAAATGAAAAACTGTTTTTT
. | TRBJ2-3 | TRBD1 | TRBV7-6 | CASSVVQGLVDTQYF | TGTGCCAGCAGCGTCGTACAGGGGCTCGTGGATACGCAGTATTTT
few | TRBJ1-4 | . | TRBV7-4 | CASSQGGGGGTNEKLFF | TGTGCCAGCAGCCAAGGAGGGGGGGGAGGTACTAATGAAAAACTGTTTTTT
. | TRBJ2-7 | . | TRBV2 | CASSPQSYEQYF | TGTGCCAGCAGCCCACAGTCCTACGAGCAGTACTTC
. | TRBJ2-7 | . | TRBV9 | CASSLHQEETYEQYF | TGTGCCAGCAGCCTCCACCAGGAGGAAACCTACGAGCAGTACTTC